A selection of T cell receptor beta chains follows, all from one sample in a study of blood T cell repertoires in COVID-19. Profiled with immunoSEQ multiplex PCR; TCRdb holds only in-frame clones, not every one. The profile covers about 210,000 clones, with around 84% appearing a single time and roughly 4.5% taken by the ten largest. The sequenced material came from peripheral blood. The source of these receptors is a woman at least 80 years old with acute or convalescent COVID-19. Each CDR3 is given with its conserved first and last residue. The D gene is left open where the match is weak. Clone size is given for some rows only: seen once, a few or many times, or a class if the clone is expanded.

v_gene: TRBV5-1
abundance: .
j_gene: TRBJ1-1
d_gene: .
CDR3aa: CASSFDGGNTEAFF
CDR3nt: TGCGCCAGCAGCTTCGATGGGGGCAACACTGAAGCTTTCTTT

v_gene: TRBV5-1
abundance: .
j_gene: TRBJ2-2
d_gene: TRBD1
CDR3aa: CASSLVRGQGGELFF
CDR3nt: TGCGCCAGCAGCTTGGTCAGGGGGCAAGGCGGGGAGCTGTTTTTT

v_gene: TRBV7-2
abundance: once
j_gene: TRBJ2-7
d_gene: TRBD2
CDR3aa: CASSLLAATSGSPREQYF
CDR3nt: TGTGCCAGCAGCTTACTAGCTGCAACTAGCGGGAGTCCGCGCGAGCAGTACTTC

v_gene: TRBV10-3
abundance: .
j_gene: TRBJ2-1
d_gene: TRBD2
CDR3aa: CAISEVGRQQFF
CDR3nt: TGTGCCATCAGTGAGGTCGGGAGGCAGCAGTTCTTC

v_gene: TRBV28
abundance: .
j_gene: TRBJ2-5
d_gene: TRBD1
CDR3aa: CASSPQGAPGETQYF
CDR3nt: TGTGCCAGCAGCCCACAGGGGGCCCCCGGAGAGACCCAGTACTTC

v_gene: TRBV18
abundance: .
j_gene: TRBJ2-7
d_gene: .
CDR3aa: CASSPQNSLSYEQYF
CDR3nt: TGTGCCAGCTCACCACAAAACAGCCTCTCCTACGAGCAGTACTTC

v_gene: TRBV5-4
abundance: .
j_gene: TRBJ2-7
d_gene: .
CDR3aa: CASSLVLEDEQYF
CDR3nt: TGTGCCAGCAGCTTGGTCCTTGAGGACGAGCAGTACTTC

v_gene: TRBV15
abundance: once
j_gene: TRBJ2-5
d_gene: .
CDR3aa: CATSRGITGLWETQYF
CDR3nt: TGTGCCACCAGCAGAGGGATTACAGGGTTGTGGGAGACCCAGTACTTC

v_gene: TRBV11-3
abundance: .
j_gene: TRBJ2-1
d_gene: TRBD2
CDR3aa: CASSFWTSSGFF
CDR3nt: TGTGCCAGCAGCTTTTGGACTAGCTCTGGGTTCTTC

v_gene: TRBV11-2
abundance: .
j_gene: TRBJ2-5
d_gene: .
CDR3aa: CASRPTSMETQYF
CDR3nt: TGTGCCAGCAGGCCTACTAGCATGGAGACCCAGTACTTC

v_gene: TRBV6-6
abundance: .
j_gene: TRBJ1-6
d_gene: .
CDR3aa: CASSSPGGTHNSPLHF
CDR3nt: TGTGCCAGCAGTTCCCCCGGAGGGACCCATAATTCACCCCTCCACTTT

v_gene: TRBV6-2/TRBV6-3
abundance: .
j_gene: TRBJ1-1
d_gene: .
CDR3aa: CASSLDRAEAFF
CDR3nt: TGTGCCAGCAGCCTGGACAGAGCTGAAGCTTTCTTT

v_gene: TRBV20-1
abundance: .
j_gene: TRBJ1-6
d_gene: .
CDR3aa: CSASGQRSRNSPLHF
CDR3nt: TGCAGTGCTAGTGGGCAGAGGTCTCGTAATTCACCCCTCCACTTT

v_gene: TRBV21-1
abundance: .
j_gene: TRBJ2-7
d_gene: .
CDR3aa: CASSTEKRTGNISYEQYF
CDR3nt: TGTGCCAGCAGCACCGAGAAGAGGACAGGCAATATCTCCTACGAGCAGTACTTC

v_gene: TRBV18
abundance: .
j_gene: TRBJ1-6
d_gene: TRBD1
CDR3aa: CASSPRDRTYNSPLHF
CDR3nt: TGTGCCAGCTCACCCCGGGACAGAACCTATAATTCACCCCTCCACTTT

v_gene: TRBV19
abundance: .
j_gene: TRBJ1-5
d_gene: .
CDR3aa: CASSWIGGIGQPQHF
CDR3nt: TGTGCCAGTAGTTGGATCGGGGGGATCGGGCAGCCCCAGCATTTT

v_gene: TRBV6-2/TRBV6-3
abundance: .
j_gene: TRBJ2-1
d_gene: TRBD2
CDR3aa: CASSFGTKQFF
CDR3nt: TGTGCCAGCAGTTTCGGGACTAAGCAGTTCTTC

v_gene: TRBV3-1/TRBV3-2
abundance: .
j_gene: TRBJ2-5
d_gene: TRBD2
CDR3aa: CASSQIAGRGSFRETQYF
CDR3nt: TGTGCCAGCAGCCAAATAGCAGGGCGGGGGTCGTTCCGAGAGACCCAGTACTTC

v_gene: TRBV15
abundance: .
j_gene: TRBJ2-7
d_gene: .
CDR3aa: CATSRDRVNEQYF
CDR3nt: TGTGCCACCAGCAGAGACAGGGTTAACGAGCAGTACTTC

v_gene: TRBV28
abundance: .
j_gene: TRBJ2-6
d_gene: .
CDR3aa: CASSPPAGATSGANVLTF
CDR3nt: TGTGCCAGCAGTCCCCCGGCGGGCGCCACCTCTGGGGCCAACGTCCTGACTTTC

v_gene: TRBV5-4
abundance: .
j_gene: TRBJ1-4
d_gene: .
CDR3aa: CASSLSTGEKLFF
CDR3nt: TGTGCCAGCAGCTTGTCTACTGGTGAAAAACTGTTTTTT

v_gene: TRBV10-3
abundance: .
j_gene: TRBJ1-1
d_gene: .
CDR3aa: CAISELVESTEAFF
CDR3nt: TGTGCCATCAGTGAGTTAGTAGAATCCACTGAAGCTTTCTTT

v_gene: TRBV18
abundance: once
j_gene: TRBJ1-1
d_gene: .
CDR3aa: CASSRGGLVGTEAFF
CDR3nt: TGTGCCAGCTCCCGGGGGGGGCTAGTCGGCACTGAAGCTTTCTTT

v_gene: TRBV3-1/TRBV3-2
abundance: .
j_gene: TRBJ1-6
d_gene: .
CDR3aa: CASSQDRSGGFFNSPLHF
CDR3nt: TGTGCCAGCAGCCAAGATCGATCCGGGGGTTTCTTTAATTCACCCCTCCACTTT

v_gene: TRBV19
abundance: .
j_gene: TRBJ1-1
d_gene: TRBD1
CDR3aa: CASRRQGAGEAFF
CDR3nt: TGTGCCAGTCGCCGCCAGGGGGCTGGTGAAGCTTTCTTT

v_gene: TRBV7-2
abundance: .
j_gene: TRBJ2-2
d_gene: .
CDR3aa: CASSLVANANTGELFF
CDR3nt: TGTGCCAGCAGCTTAGTAGCGAACGCGAACACCGGGGAGCTGTTTTTT

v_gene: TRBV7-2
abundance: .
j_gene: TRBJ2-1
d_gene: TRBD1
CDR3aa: CAGRIAGGNNEQFF
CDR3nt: TGTGCCGGCCGGATAGCAGGGGGAAACAATGAGCAGTTCTTC

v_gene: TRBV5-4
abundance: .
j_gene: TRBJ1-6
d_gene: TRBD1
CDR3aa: CASQAGGASSPLHF
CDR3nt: TGTGCCAGCCAGGCAGGGGGCGCATCCTCACCCCTCCACTTT